This section outlines one T cell receptor beta chain sequence together with its context. Its target is unknown. This entry comes from a study of shared clonotypes between healthy human individuals. Study-wide findings and caveats: At large depth, rarefaction still showed sorted-subset sequencing to be incomplete.

The DNA input per sorted-subset replicate PCR was 200 to 250 ng, corresponding to 30,000 or so T cell genomes. Source study methods: Junction-only immunoSEQ sequences carried no quality scores, so filtering differed. Here immunoSEQ multiplex PCR was the method, and the copy in TCRdb shows in-frame clones only, minus some. V, J and clone size are those of that table, while D and trimming were read from the DNA. This table holds about 1 million clones, around 74% found once. This TCR was recovered from a man younger than 30 in good health. Material for sequencing was memory CD4+ T cells sorted from blood. The subset here: CD45RA-negative fraction.

CDR3 DNA sequence: TGTGCCAGCAGGACGGGGACTAGCGTATACAATGAGCAGTTCTTC. It is translated as CASRTGTSVYNEQFF. This sequence joins TRBV2 and TRBJ2-1, with TRBD2 identical over 10 bases. Germline-derived CDR1 and CDR2 are SNHLY and FYNNEI. J was trimmed by 4 bases and V by 6 bases; bases with no gene match: 6. This CDR3 spans 15 amino acids. Using reference TRBV2 and TRBJ2-1 for the parts outside the CDR3, the full variable domain is EPEVTQTPSHQVTQMGQEVILRCVPISNHLYFYWYRQILGQKVEFLVSFYNNEISEKSEIFDDQFSVERPDGSNFTLKIRSTKLEDSAMYFCASRTGTSVYNEQFFGPGTRLTVL.